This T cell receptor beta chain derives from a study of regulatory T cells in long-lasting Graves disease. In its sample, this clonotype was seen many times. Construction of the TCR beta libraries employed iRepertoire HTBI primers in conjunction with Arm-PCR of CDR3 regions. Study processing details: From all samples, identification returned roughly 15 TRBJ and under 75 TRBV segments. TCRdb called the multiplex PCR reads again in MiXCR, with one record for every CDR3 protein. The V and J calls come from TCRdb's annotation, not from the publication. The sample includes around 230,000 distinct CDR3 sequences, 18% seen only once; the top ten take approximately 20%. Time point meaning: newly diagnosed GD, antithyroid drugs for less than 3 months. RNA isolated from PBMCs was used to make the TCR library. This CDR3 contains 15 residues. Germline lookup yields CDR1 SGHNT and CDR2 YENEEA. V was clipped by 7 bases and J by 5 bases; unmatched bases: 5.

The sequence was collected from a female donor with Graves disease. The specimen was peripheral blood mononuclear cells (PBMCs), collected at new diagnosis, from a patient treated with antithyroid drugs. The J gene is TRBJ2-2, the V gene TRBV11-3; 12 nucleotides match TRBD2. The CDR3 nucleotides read TGTGCCAGCATACTAGCGGGAGGAAATACCGGGGAGCTGTTTTTT. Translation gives CASILAGGNTGELFF.